This paragraph covers one TCR beta chain sequence. Its antigen is undetermined. These data originate in a study of siplizumab effects on memory and regulatory T cells. General study findings and limits: In controls, 26.9% of mappable alloreactive CD4+ clones were Treg-derived on average, versus about 69% with siplizumab. An assignable phenotype, naive or memory, was missing from roughly 83-96% of proliferating CD4+ or CD8+ clones. Naive T cell populations appeared to exhibit greater diversity than memory cells and appeared to be major alloresponse contributors.

Measured with immunoSEQ multiplex PCR; TCRdb has only the in-frame clones, and not every one. This table has about 91,000 clones, more than 85% appearing once. CDR3 size: 15 residues. Unmatched junction bases numbered 8, after V lost 8 bases and J lost 0 bases. The V gene is TRBV23-1, the J gene TRBJ2-3; TRBD1 aligns across 7 bases. TRBV23-1 is annotated as an ORF whose role is uncertain. Sequencing was performed on CD8+ T cells sorted from blood. This TCR was recovered from a human donor in good health. CDR3 sequence: CASPPGQLSTDTQYF. The CDR3 region has the DNA TGCGCCAGCCCTCCGGGACAGCTTAGCACAGATACGCAGTATTTT.